The source of this TCR beta chain is a study of blood T cell repertoires in COVID-19. Repertoires were generated with immunoSEQ multiplex PCR, while TCRdb's copy carries only in-frame clones and drops some. Here the sample spans 120,000 to 150,000 clones, roughly 90% being singletons. Germline V gene sequence: CDR1 SGHNT, CDR2 YYREEE (reference sequence). Unmatched junction bases numbered 7, after V lost 0 bases and J lost 5 bases. There are 16 residues in the CDR3. The V call is TRBV5-4, the J call TRBJ2-1, with 8 positions matching TRBD1. The sample comprised peripheral blood. The sequence derives from a human donor with COVID-19, enrolled during active disease. The donor label of this sample is uncertain. The CDR3 bases are TGTGCCAGCAGCTTGGCGGGGACAGGACACAACAATGAGCAGTTCTTC. Translating gives CASSLAGTGHNNEQFF. Looking up the rest from reference TRBV5-4 and TRBJ2-1 gives the full variable domain: ETGVTQSPTHLIKTRGQQVTLRCSSQSGHNTVSWYQQALGQGPQFIFQYYREEENGRGNFPPRFSGLQFPNYSSELNVNALELDDSALYLCASSLAGTGHNNEQFFGPGTRLTVL.